The 5 T cell receptor beta chains below were found in one sample sequenced in a study of blood T cell repertoires in COVID-19. TCRdb's table, derived via immunoSEQ multiplex PCR, lists solely in-frame clones and lacks some. The profile covers some 80,000 clones, with about four fifths appearing a single time and around 7.2% taken by the ten largest. Sequenced sample: peripheral blood. These receptors came from a human donor in a cohort sampled during active COVID-19.

This chain uses TRBV5-1 with TRBJ2-3; 13 bases line up with TRBD2. The CDR3 loop spans 16 amino acids. With 0 bases clipped from V and 7 bases from J, the junction kept 5 bases outside the gene matches. CDR1 SGHRS and CDR2 YFSETQ come from the germline V gene. CDR3 coding DNA: TGCGCCAGCAGCTTGGTACTAGCGGGGGGGCGTAATACGCAGTATTTT. This sequence encodes CASSLVLAGGRNTQYF.

This sequence joins TRBV2 and TRBJ2-1; tentatively, D is TRBD2 (5 bases). The CDR3 contains 16 residues. Looked up from germline, CDR1 is SNHLY and CDR2 is FYNNEI. V gave up 4 bases and J gave up 0 bases, with 13 bases separating them. This chain's CDR3 is CASSADLTSSYNEQFF. The CDR3 bases are TGTGCCAGCAGTGCGGACTTGACGAGCTCCTACAATGAGCAGTTCTTC.

V and J are TRBV19 and TRBJ1-1; 8 bases map to TRBD1. Germline V lookup: CDR1 LNHDA, CDR2 SQIVND (reference sequence). This CDR3 spans 15 amino acids. With V trimmed by 6 bases and J by 6 bases, 12 bases remained unmatched. CDR3 region: CASRPEDREVAEAFF. DNA of the CDR3: TGTGCCAGTAGGCCGGAGGACAGGGAGGTCGCTGAAGCTTTCTTT.

This chain joins TRBV6-5 and TRBJ1-4, with D perhaps TRBD1 (5 bases). The germline V gene has CDR1 MNHEY and CDR2 SVGAGI. The CDR3 is made up of 13 amino acids. Trimming stripped 1 base from V and 12 bases from J, with 12 bases between. The CDR3 here is CASSYYRGPELFF. CDR3 nucleotides: TGTGCCAGCAGTTACTATAGGGGTCCTGAACTGTTTTTT.

The chain uses TRBV4-3 and TRBJ2-6; D is uncertain. Germline assignment: CDR1 LGHNA and CDR2 YSLEER. Trimming stripped 0 bases from V and 0 bases from J, with 15 bases between. CDR3 length equals 19 residues. The CDR3 spells CASSQEPPGTSSGANVLTF. CDR3 nucleotides: TGCGCCAGCAGCCAAGAACCCCCAGGCACAAGCTCTGGGGCCAACGTCCTGACTTTC.